A selection of T cell receptor beta chains follows, all from one sample in a study of T cell responses to AZD1222 COVID-19 vaccine. Assay used: immunoSEQ multiplex PCR; TCRdb lists only in-frame clones, some missing. The table shows roughly 180,000 clones, with roughly nine tenths occurring only once. The input for sequencing was peripheral blood, taken 28 days after the second AZD1222 dose. Every receptor here comes from an adult who received the AZD1222 COVID-19 vaccine. CDR3s include the opening cysteine and the closing phenylalanine or tryptophan. Each record gives: D gene, clone size, CDR3 length, V gene, J gene, CDR3 DNA, CDR3 protein. A D gene is named only where the DNA matches it firmly. Rows may omit the clone size; those that give it use once, few, many or a size class.

TRBD2	-	16	TRBV12-5	TRBJ2-5	TGTGCTAGTGGTTTGAAGCTAGCGGGAGCTGGGGAGACCCAGTACTTC	CASGLKLAGAGETQYF
-	-	15	TRBV7-9	TRBJ1-2	TGTGCCAGCAGCGTTCGGGGCCCAAGCCTCGTCGGCTACACCTTC	CASSVRGPSLVGYTF
TRBD1	few	14	TRBV5-5	TRBJ1-2	TGTGCCAGCAGCCCGGACAGGGTTAACTATGGCTACACCTTC	CASSPDRVNYGYTF
-	once	13	TRBV19	TRBJ1-1	TGTGCCAGTAGTATGAGAGGGAACACTGAAGCTTTCTTT	CASSMRGNTEAFF
-	-	15	TRBV19	TRBJ2-2	TGTGCCAGTAGTATGTGGGACCCGGGGACCGGGGAGCTGTTTTTT	CASSMWDPGTGELFF
-	-	14	TRBV2	TRBJ2-3	TGTGCCAGCAGTCCTCCTAGGGGCACAGATACGCAGTATTTT	CASSPPRGTDTQYF
-	-	13	TRBV29-1	TRBJ2-1	TGCAGCGTTGAACCCCACATCTACAATGAGCAGTTCTTC	CSVEPHIYNEQFF
TRBD1	-	16	TRBV6-6	TRBJ2-3	TGTGCCAGCAGTTCTCTGGGACAGGGCCCCACAGATACGCAGTATTTT	CASSSLGQGPTDTQYF
-	-	17	TRBV6-6	TRBJ1-3	TGTGCCAGCTGTCGTGTTAGCAGCCCCAGCTCTGGAAACACCATATATTTT	CASCRVSSPSSGNTIYF
-	-	14	TRBV5-4	TRBJ1-2	TGTGCCAGCAGCCCCGACAGACTTGTGAATGGCTACACCTTC	CASSPDRLVNGYTF
-	-	13	TRBV14	TRBJ1-2	TGTGCCAGCAGCCAAGATCGGAGTGGGGGCTACACCTTC	CASSQDRSGGYTF
-	-	14	TRBV7-2	TRBJ2-3	TGTGCCAGCAGCTATGGGGCGGGCCAAGATACGCAGTATTTT	CASSYGAGQDTQYF
TRBD2	-	16	TRBV11-2	TRBJ2-7	TGTGCCAGCAGCTTAGTCCAGCGGGGCTTAGGCTACGAGCAGTACTTC	CASSLVQRGLGYEQYF
TRBD2	-	16	TRBV4-2	TRBJ2-1	TGTGCCAGCAGCCAAGATCCTAGCGGGGGGGCGAATGAGCAGTTCTTC	CASSQDPSGGANEQFF
TRBD1	-	13	TRBV27	TRBJ1-2	TGTGCCAGCTCAGGGGGCTTGGGGCGTGGCTACACCTTC	CASSGGLGRGYTF
TRBD1	-	14	TRBV7-9	TRBJ1-1	TGTGCCAGCAGCCGGGACAGGGTCGTCACTGAAGCTTTCTTT	CASSRDRVVTEAFF
-	-	14	TRBV2	TRBJ1-5	TGTGCCAGCATGGAAAGACAGACCCATCAGCCCCAGCATTTT	CASMERQTHQPQHF
-	-	11	TRBV29-1	TRBJ2-5	TGCAGCGTTGGCGAGGGGGTCCCCGGGAACTTC	CSVGEGVPGNF
-	-	14	TRBV7-8	TRBJ1-1	TGTGCCAGCCGCTCCGTAGCGGCGAACACTGAAGCTTTCTTT	CASRSVAANTEAFF
-	-	15	TRBV4-1	TRBJ1-2	TGCGCCAGCAGCCAAGGAGAAGGACGGCCTCTACGCTACACCTTC	CASSQGEGRPLRYTF
-	-	14	TRBV5-1	TRBJ2-7	TGCGCCAGCAGCTTGGAGGCGGCCTTCGGCGAGCAGTACTTC	CASSLEAAFGEQYF
TRBD1	-	15	TRBV6-5	TRBJ1-5	TGTGCCAGCAGCGATCGGGGACAGAACAATCAGCCCCAGCATTTT	CASSDRGQNNQPQHF
-	-	13	TRBV6-5	TRBJ2-7	TGTGCCAGCAGTCGACAGGACCCCTACGAGCAGTACTTC	CASSRQDPYEQYF
-	few	13	TRBV12-3/TRBV12-4	TRBJ1-1	TGTGCCAGCAGTTTGGGAATGGCGACTGAAGCTTTCTTT	CASSLGMATEAFF
-	-	16	TRBV7-9	TRBJ1-4	TGTGCCAGCAGCTTAGGCAGGGGTGCAACTAATGAAAAACTGTTTTTT	CASSLGRGATNEKLFF